This record covers a single T cell receptor (beta chain). The antigen remains unidentified. The germline CDR1 and CDR2 sequences are SEHNR and FQNEAQ (reference sequence). V was clipped by 5 bases and J by 4 bases, with 17 bases between them. This CDR3 has 15 amino acids. This specimen belongs to a study of post-analysis software for immune sequencing data. Study as a whole: Progressive-relapsing, secondary progressive and relapsing-remitting multiple sclerosis were among the disease courses included.

Study outcomes and limitations: Those with multiple sclerosis, the patient group, showed significantly lower normalized Chao1 diversity than controls. When patients were compared with controls, about five TRBV segments were more frequent, TRBV5-6, TRBV5-1 and TRBV20-1 among them. Batch-matched samples strongly co-clustered by F measure.

TCR beta cDNA libraries had unique molecular identifiers. A single record per CDR3 protein comes from TCRdb applying MiXCR to the PCR reads. The sample includes about 770,000 distinct CDR3 sequences, around 46% of them seen just once. The source of this sequence is a girl aged 10 to 17 with multiple sclerosis. The gene calls are TRBV7-9 and TRBJ2-5; a weak D match, TRBD2 (6 bases). The sequenced sample was blood. The DNA of the CDR3 is TGTGCCAGCAGCCCCCCAACCGGGCGGGGAGAGACCCAGTACTTC. Translated, it gives CASSPPTGRGETQYF.